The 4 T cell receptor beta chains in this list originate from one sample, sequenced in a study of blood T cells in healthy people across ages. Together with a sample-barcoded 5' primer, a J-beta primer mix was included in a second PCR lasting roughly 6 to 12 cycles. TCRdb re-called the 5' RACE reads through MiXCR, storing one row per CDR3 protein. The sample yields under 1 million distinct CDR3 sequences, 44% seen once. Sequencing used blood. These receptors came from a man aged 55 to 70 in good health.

The CDR3: CASSLPADSSSYEQYF. The CDR3, as DNA: TGCGCCAGCAGCTTGCCCGCGGATTCAAGCTCCTACGAGCAGTACTTC. V usage is TRBV5-1 and J usage is TRBJ2-7, with unresolved D. The CDR3 extends over 16 amino acids. V lost 1 base, J lost 0 bases, and 14 bases lay in between. Germline V gives CDR1 SGHRS, CDR2 YFSETQ.

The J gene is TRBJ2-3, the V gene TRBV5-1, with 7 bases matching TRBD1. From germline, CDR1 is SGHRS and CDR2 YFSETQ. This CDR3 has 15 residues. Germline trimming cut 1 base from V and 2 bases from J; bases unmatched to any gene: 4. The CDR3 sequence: CASSLRQGVTDTQYF. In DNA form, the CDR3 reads TGCGCCAGCAGCTTGCGGCAGGGGGTCACAGATACGCAGTATTTT.

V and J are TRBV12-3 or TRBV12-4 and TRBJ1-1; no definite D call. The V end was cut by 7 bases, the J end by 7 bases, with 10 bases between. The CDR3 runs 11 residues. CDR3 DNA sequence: TGTGCCAGCATCCTAGACTTTGAAGCTTTCTTT. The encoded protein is CASILDFEAFF.

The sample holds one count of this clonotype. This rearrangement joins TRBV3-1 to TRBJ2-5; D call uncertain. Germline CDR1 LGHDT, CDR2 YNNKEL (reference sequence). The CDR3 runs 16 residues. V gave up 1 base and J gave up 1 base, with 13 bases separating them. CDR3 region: CASSQGRVGLQETQYF. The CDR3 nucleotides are TGTGCCAGCAGCCAAGGTAGGGTAGGGCTCCAAGAGACCCAGTACTTC.